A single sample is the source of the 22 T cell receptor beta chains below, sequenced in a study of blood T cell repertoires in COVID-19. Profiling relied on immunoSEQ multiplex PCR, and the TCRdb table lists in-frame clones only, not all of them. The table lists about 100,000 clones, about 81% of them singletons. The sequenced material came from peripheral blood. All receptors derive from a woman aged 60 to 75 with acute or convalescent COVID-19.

CDR3 DNA: TGTGCCAGCAGTGGTTCCGGGTGGGCCGGGGAGCTGTTTTTT. It specifies CASSGSGWAGELFF. V gene TRBV25-1 combines with J gene TRBJ2-2; no clear D gene. This CDR3 comprises 14 residues. Trimming removed 4 bases at V and 6 bases at J, with 12 bases between. Germline assignment: CDR1 MGHDK and CDR2 SYGVNS.

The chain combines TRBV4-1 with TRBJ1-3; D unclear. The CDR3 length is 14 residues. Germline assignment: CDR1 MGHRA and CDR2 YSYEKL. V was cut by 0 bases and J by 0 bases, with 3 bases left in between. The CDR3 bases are TGCGCCAGCAGCCAAGATCTCTCTGGAAACACCATATATTTT. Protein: CASSQDLSGNTIYF.

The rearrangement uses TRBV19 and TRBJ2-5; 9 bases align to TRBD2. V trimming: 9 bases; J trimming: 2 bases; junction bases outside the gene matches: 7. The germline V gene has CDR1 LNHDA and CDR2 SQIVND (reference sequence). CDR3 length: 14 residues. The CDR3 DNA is TGTGCCAGCATGCGGGGGGGCGGTCAAGAGACCCAGTACTTC. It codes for CASMRGGGQETQYF.

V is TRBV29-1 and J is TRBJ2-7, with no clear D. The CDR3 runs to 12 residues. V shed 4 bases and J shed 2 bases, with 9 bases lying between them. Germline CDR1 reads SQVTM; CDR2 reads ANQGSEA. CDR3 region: CSVAESAYEQYF. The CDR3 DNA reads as TGCAGCGTTGCTGAGAGCGCCTACGAGCAGTACTTC.

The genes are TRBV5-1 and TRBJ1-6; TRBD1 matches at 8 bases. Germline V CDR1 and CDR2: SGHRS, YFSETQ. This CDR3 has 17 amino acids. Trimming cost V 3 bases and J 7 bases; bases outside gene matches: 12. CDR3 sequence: CASSSRLTGVTNSPLHF. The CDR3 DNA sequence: TGCGCCAGCAGCTCGCGGTTGACAGGGGTGACAAATTCACCCCTCCACTTT.

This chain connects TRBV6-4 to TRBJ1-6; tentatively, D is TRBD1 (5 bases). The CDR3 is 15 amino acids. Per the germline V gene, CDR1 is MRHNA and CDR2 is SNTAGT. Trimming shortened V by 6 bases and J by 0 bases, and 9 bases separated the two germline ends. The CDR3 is CASRDTSSYNSPLHF. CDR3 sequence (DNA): TGTGCCAGCAGGGACACTAGCTCCTATAATTCACCCCTCCACTTT.

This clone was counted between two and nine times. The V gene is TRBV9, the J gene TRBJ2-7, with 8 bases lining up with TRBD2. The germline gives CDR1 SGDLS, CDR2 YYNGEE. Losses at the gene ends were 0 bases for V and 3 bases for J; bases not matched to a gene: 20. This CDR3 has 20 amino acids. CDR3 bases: TGTGCCAGCAGCGTAGCCCCCGGGCGGGGCAGCGGGGGAAGTTTCTACGAGCAGTACTTC. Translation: CASSVAPGRGSGGSFYEQYF.

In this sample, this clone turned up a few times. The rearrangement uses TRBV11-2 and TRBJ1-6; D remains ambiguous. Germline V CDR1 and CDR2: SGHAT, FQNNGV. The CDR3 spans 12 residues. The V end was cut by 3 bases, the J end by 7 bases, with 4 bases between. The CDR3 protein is CASSLSNSPLHF. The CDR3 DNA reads TGTGCCAGCAGCTTGTCGAATTCACCCCTCCACTTT.

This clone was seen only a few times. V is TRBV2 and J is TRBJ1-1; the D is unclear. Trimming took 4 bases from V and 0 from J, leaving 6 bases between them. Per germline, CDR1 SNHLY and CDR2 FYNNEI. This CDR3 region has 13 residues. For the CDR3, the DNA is TGTGCCAGCAGTGTAATTATGAACACTGAAGCTTTCTTT. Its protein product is CASSVIMNTEAFF.

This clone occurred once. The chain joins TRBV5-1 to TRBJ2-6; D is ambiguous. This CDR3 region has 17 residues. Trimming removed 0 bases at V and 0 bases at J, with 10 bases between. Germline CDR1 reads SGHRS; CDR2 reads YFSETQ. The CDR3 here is CASSLDIRSSGANVLTF. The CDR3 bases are TGCGCCAGCAGCTTGGACATCAGGTCCTCTGGGGCCAACGTCCTGACTTTC.

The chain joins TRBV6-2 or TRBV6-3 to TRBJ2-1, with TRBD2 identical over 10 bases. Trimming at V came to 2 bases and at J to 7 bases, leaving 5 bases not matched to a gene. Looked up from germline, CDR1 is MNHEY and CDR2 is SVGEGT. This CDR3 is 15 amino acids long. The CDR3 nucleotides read TGTGCCAGCAGTTACGGTAGCGGGGGGCAAAATGAGCAGTTCTTC. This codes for CASSYGSGGQNEQFF.

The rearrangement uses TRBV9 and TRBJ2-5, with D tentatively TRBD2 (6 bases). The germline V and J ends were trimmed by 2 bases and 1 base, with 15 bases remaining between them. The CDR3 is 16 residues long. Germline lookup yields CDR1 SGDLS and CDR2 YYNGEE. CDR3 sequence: CASSVSMAGLQETQYF. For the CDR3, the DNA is TGTGCCAGCAGCGTTAGTATGGCGGGGCTCCAAGAGACCCAGTACTTC.

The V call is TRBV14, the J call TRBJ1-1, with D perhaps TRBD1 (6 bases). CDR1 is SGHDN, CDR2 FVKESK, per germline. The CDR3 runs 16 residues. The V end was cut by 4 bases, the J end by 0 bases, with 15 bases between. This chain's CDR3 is CASSLYEGVVNTEAFF. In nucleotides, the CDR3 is TGTGCCAGCAGCCTCTACGAGGGGGTTGTGAACACTGAAGCTTTCTTT.

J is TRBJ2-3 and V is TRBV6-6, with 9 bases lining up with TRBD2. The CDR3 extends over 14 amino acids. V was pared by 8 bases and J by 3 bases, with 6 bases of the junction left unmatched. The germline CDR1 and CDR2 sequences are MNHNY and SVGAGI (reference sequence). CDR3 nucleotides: TGTGCCAGCCGGCGGGGGGGGGATACAGATACGCAGTATTTT. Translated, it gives CASRRGGDTDTQYF.

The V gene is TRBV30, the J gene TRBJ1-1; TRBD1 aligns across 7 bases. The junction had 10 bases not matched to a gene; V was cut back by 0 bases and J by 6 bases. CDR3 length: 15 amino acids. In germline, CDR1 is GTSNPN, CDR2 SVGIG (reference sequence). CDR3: CAWSVLRGAIAEAFF. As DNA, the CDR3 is TGTGCCTGGAGTGTACTCAGGGGGGCGATCGCTGAAGCTTTCTTT.

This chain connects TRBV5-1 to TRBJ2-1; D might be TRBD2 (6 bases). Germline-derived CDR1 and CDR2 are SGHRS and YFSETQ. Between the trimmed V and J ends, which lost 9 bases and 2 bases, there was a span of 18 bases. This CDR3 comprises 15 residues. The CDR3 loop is CATTPRDFTYNEQFF. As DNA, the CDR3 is TGCGCCACGACTCCCCGGGACTTCACCTACAATGAGCAGTTCTTC.

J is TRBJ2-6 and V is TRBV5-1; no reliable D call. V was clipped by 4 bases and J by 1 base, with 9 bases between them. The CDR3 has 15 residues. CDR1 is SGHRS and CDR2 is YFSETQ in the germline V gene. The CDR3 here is CASSLRSSGANVLTF. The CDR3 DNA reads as TGCGCCAGCAGCCTGCGGTCGTCTGGGGCCAACGTCCTGACTTTC.

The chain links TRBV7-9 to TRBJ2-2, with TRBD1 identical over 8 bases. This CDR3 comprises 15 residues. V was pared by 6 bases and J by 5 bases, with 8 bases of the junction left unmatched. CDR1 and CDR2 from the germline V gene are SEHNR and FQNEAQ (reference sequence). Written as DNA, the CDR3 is TGTGCCAGCAGACGAGACAGGGGTAGGACCGGGGAGCTGTTTTTT. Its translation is CASRRDRGRTGELFF.

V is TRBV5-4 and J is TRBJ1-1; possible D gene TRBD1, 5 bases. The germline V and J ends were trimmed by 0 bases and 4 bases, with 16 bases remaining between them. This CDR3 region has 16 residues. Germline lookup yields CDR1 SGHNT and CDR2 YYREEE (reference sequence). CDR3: CASSLAMGQSSTEAFF. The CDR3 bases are TGTGCCAGCAGCTTGGCTATGGGGCAGAGTAGCACTGAAGCTTTCTTT.

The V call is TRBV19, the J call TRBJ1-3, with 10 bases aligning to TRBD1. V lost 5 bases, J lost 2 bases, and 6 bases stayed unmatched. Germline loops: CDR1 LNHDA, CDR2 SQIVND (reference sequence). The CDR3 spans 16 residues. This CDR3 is CASSSTGTGAGNTIYF. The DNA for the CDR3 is TGTGCCAGTAGTTCTACCGGGACAGGGGCTGGAAACACCATATATTTT.

This CDR3 reads CASSLDRDRGYTF. The DNA of the CDR3 is TGTGCCAGCTCACTCGACAGGGACCGGGGCTACACCTTC. This chain connects TRBV18 to TRBJ1-2; 7 nucleotides align to TRBD1. Germline V CDR1 and CDR2: KGHSH, LQKENI. V shed 4 bases, J shed 8 bases, and the junction held 7 bases outside the gene matches. The CDR3 length is 13 residues.

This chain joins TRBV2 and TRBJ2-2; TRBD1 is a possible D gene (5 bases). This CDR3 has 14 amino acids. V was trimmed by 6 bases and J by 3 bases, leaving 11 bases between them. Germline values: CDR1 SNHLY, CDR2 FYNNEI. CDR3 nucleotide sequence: TGTGCCAGCAGCGCCCTCAGGGACACCGGGGAGCTGTTTTTT. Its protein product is CASSALRDTGELFF.